This record covers a single T cell receptor (beta chain). The data were obtained in a study of shared clonotypes between healthy human individuals. Germline loops: CDR1 MDHEN, CDR2 SYDVKM. This CDR3 spans 14 amino acids. V gave up 8 bases and J gave up 3 bases; unmatched junction bases: 7. Repertoires were generated with immunoSEQ multiplex PCR, while TCRdb's copy carries only in-frame clones and drops some. Counted here are approximately 2.1 million clones, approximately 95% occurring once; the ten biggest clones make up around 0.4%. This chain links TRBV28 with TRBJ2-7; TRBD2 aligns across 10 bases. The receptor comes from a man between 18 and 29 years old in good health. Some clones in this sample may be carry-over from other donors' samples. The sample taken for sequencing was naive CD4+ T cells from PBMCs. Subset: CD45RA+ positively selected. CDR3 coding DNA: TGTGCCAGCGGCGGACTAGCGGCATACTACGAGCAGTACTTC. Translation gives CASGGLAAYYEQYF.